One and the same sample provided the 28 T cell receptor beta chains below, sequenced in a study of technical replicates of blood from several donors. Sequencing used immunoSEQ multiplex PCR; TCRdb keeps in-frame clones, though not all of them. The sample yields 77,000 or so clones, just under 95% seen once. Sequencing was performed on T cells isolated from PBMCs. The receptors stem from a human donor in good health.

The chain couples TRBV29-1 to TRBJ2-1; 7 bases line up with TRBD1. Germline-derived CDR1 and CDR2 are SQVTM and ANQGSEA. After removal of 5 bases from V and 1 base from J, the junction contained 5 bases not matched to a gene. The CDR3 has 14 residues. CDR3 loop: CSVTGVRSYNEQFF. The CDR3 region has the DNA TGCAGCGTTACAGGGGTTAGGTCCTACAATGAGCAGTTCTTC.

The rearrangement uses TRBV4-1 and TRBJ2-5; TRBD2 matches 13 bases. The junction had 7 bases not matched to a gene; V was cut back by 1 base and J by 5 bases. The CDR3 is made up of 17 amino acids. Germline V gene sequence: CDR1 MGHRA, CDR2 YSYEKL. The CDR3: CASSQVITSGRVETQYF. CDR3 in DNA: TGCGCCAGCAGCCAAGTAATCACTAGCGGGAGGGTGGAGACCCAGTACTTC.

This chain uses TRBV5-6 with TRBJ2-3, with TRBD2 identical over 8 bases. Germline CDR1 SGHDT, CDR2 YYEEEE. The CDR3 consists of 16 residues. With V trimmed by 1 base and J by 1 base, 5 bases remained unmatched. The CDR3: CASSLYSGSRTDTQYF. The DNA of the CDR3 is TGTGCCAGCAGCTTGTACAGCGGGAGTCGCACAGATACGCAGTATTTT.

This clone was counted once. V and J are TRBV28 and TRBJ2-1, with D unclear. The germline V gene encodes CDR1 MDHEN and CDR2 SYDVKM. V was clipped by 7 bases and J by 4 bases, with 11 bases between them. CDR3 length: 13 residues. The CDR3 DNA follows: TGTGCCAGCATGGCGGTTGGTTACAATGAGCAGTTCTTC. Protein product: CASMAVGYNEQFF.

The rearrangement uses TRBV19 and TRBJ2-7; 9 bases match TRBD2. Germline-derived CDR1 and CDR2 are LNHDA and SQIVND (reference sequence). This CDR3 region has 13 residues. The V segment lost 4 bases and the J segment 5 bases; nucleotides outside the gene matches: 3. The CDR3 reads CASSSGRANEQYF. In DNA form, the CDR3 reads TGTGCCAGTAGTAGCGGGAGGGCCAACGAGCAGTACTTC.

CDR3 bases: TGTGCCAGCAATGACGGACAGCCGAACACTGAAGCTTTCTTT. Translation: CASNDGQPNTEAFF. The chain carries TRBV2 and TRBJ1-1; tentative D call: TRBD1 (6 bases). Germline V lookup: CDR1 SNHLY, CDR2 FYNNEI. CDR3 length: 14 amino acids. V gave up 7 bases and J gave up 1 base, with 13 bases separating them.

V and J are TRBV15 and TRBJ2-7; 11 bases are a match to TRBD2. The CDR3 covers 16 residues. Germline CDR1 reads LNHNV; CDR2 reads YYDKDF (reference sequence). Trimming cost V 0 bases and J 2 bases; bases outside gene matches: 3. In nucleotides, the CDR3 is TGTGCCACCAGCAGAGATTTGACTAGCGGGGCCTACGAGCAGTACTTC. This sequence encodes CATSRDLTSGAYEQYF.

The gene calls are TRBV16 and TRBJ1-2; 11 bases match TRBD1. V shed 4 bases and J 0 bases; nucleotides not matched to a gene: 10. The length of the CDR3 is 18 residues. Per germline, CDR1 KGHSY and CDR2 FQNENV. CDR3 nucleotides: TGTGCCAGCAGCCTCTCCGGGACAGGGGGAATTTCTAACTATGGCTACACCTTC. Its translation: CASSLSGTGGISNYGYTF. The full variable domain, rest sourced from reference TRBV16 and TRBJ1-2, is GEEVAQTPKHLVRGEGQKAKLYCAPIKGHSYVFWYQQVLKNEFKFLISFQNENVFDETGMPKERFSAKCLPNSPCSLEIQATKLEDSAVYFCASSLSGTGGISNYGYTFGSGTRLTVV.

The chain recombines TRBV28 with TRBJ2-1, with D unresolved. Germline V gene data show CDR1 as MDHEN and CDR2 as SYDVKM. Trimming pared 3 bases from V and 5 bases from J, leaving 14 bases between. The CDR3 spans 15 residues. The CDR3 is CASSFGAGQDNEQFF. CDR3 coding DNA: TGTGCCAGCAGTTTTGGCGCAGGCCAGGACAATGAGCAGTTCTTC.

The chain joins TRBV7-3 to TRBJ2-2; D is ambiguous. The CDR3 has 16 residues. The V end lost 2 bases, the J end lost 5 bases, and 15 bases lay between the germline ends. Germline V lookup: CDR1 SGHTA, CDR2 FQGTGA. CDR3 residues: CASSLFPRLQTGELFF. In DNA, the CDR3 is TGTGCCAGCAGCTTATTCCCAAGACTTCAAACCGGGGAGCTGTTTTTT.

V and J are TRBV13 and TRBJ1-1, with D tentatively TRBD1 (5 bases). The germline V gene has CDR1 PRHDT and CDR2 FYEKMQ (reference sequence). Trimming pared 4 bases from V and 4 bases from J, leaving 19 bases between. CDR3 length: 16 amino acids. In DNA, the CDR3 is TGTGCCAGCAGCTGGACAACGGGCAGGGAGGTCACTGAAGCTTTCTTT. Amino acid sequence: CASSWTTGREVTEAFF.

This sequence joins TRBV29-1 and TRBJ2-5; D perhaps matches TRBD2 (5 bases). Per germline, CDR1 SQVTM and CDR2 ANQGSEA. V lost 7 bases and J 2 bases, leaving 8 bases between the germline ends. This CDR3 spans 11 amino acids. The CDR3 coding sequence is TGCAGCGCCGGGGAACAAGAGACCCAGTACTTC. Protein: CSAGEQETQYF.

The rearrangement joins TRBV29-1 to TRBJ2-1, with TRBD1 matching over 9 bases. This CDR3 comprises 14 residues. The trim removed 0 bases at V and 11 bases at J, leaving 8 bases unmatched. CDR1 SQVTM and CDR2 ANQGSEA come from the germline V gene. CDR3 sequence: CSVEEGTGGSKQFF. CDR3 sequence (DNA): TGCAGCGTTGAAGAGGGAACAGGGGGCAGTAAGCAGTTCTTC.

This clone was observed a handful of times. The CDR3 nucleotides read TGTGCCAGCAGTTGGCGGGACTACACCGGGGAGCTGTTTTTT. Protein sequence: CASSWRDYTGELFF. This chain uses TRBV27 with TRBJ2-2, with D tentatively TRBD2 (6 bases). The ends were cut back, 4 bases at V and 3 bases at J, with 9 bases in the middle. Germline V CDR1 and CDR2: MNHEY, SMNVEV (reference sequence). The CDR3 loop spans 14 amino acids.

This sequence joins TRBV6-1 and TRBJ1-1, with 8 nucleotides matching TRBD1. This CDR3 has 13 amino acids. The V gene's germline CDR1 is MNHNS and CDR2 SASEGT. The junction had 10 bases not matched to a gene; V was cut back by 6 bases and J by 10 bases. The CDR3: CASREDRVGLAFF. The CDR3 DNA sequence: TGTGCCAGCAGAGAGGACAGGGTAGGGTTAGCTTTCTTT.

This chain links TRBV27 with TRBJ2-7; weak D call: TRBD2 (7 bases). The CDR3 covers 15 residues. V lost 3 bases and J lost 5, with 17 bases in between. Germline CDR1 and CDR2: MNHEY and SMNVEV (reference sequence). CDR3 coding DNA: TGTGCCAGCAGTTTTGTTCGGGGGGCGACCCACGAGCAGTACTTC. As protein: CASSFVRGATHEQYF.

The chain employs TRBV6-4 and TRBJ2-1; 7 nucleotides line up with TRBD1. Trimming removed 3 bases from V and 7 bases from J; junction bases left unmatched: 3. The CDR3 extends over 13 amino acids. The germline CDR1 and CDR2 sequences are MRHNA and SNTAGT. The CDR3 here is CASSEDRENEQFF. CDR3 nucleotides: TGTGCCAGCAGTGAAGACAGGGAGAATGAGCAGTTCTTC.

This chain's CDR3 is CASEQGWQPQHF. For the CDR3, the DNA is TGTGCCAGTGAACAGGGCTGGCAGCCCCAGCATTTT. V is TRBV19 and J is TRBJ1-5; a possible D gene is TRBD1 (6 bases). The CDR3 extends over 12 amino acids. Germline CDR1 reads LNHDA; CDR2 reads SQIVND (reference sequence). V lost 8 bases, J lost 7 bases, and 12 bases lay in between.

This clone appeared a few times. This chain connects TRBV19 to TRBJ1-1; D is uncertain. This CDR3 spans 13 amino acids. Germline CDR1 is LNHDA and CDR2 is SQIVND (reference sequence). V was shortened by 6 bases and J by 0 bases, with 8 bases between the two germline ends. The CDR3 sequence: CASRSQMNTEAFF. CDR3 in DNA: TGTGCCAGTAGAAGCCAAATGAACACTGAAGCTTTCTTT. The whole variable domain, filled in from reference TRBV19 and TRBJ1-1, reads DGGITQSPKYLFRKEGQNVTLSCEQNLNHDAMYWYRQDPGQGLRLIYYSQIVNDFQKGDIAEGYSVSREKKESFPLTVTSAQKNPTAFYLCASRSQMNTEAFFGQGTRLTVV.

The V and J genes are TRBV7-6 and TRBJ1-5; 9 positions match TRBD1. CDR1 SGHVS and CDR2 FNYEAQ come from the germline V gene. J was trimmed by 5 bases and V by 6 bases; bases with no gene match: 8. This CDR3 is built from 15 residues. The CDR3 region has the DNA TGTGCCAGCAGTCATGGACAGGGGCGCGATCAGCCCCAGCATTTT. As protein: CASSHGQGRDQPQHF.

This chain connects TRBV7-9 to TRBJ2-1; TRBD2 agrees at 15 bases. CDR1 and CDR2 from the germline V gene are SEHNR and FQNEAQ (reference sequence). V was pared by 3 bases and J by 2 bases, with 5 bases of the junction left unmatched. CDR3 size: 18 residues. In DNA, the CDR3 is TGTGCCAGCAGCTTGGGACTAGCGGGAGGACATACCTACAATGAGCAGTTCTTC. This sequence encodes CASSLGLAGGHTYNEQFF. Complete variable domain (other parts from reference TRBV7-9 and TRBJ2-1): DTGVSQNPRHKITKRGQNVTFRCDPISEHNRLYWYRQTLGQGPEFLTYFQNEAQLEKSRLLSDRFSAERPKGSFSTLEIQRTEQGDSAMYLCASSLGLAGGHTYNEQFFGPGTRLTVL.

In its sample, this clone was seen once. The chain couples TRBV9 to TRBJ2-2; 9 nucleotides line up with TRBD1. The germline V gene encodes CDR1 SGDLS and CDR2 YYNGEE. J was trimmed by 0 bases and V by 4 bases; bases with no gene match: 13. CDR3 size: 19 residues. Here the CDR3 DNA reads TGTGCCAGCAGCCCCCTCATAGGTGGGACAGGGTCGAACACCGGGGAGCTGTTTTTT. This sequence encodes CASSPLIGGTGSNTGELFF.

The V and J genes are TRBV7-2 and TRBJ2-5; the match to TRBD2 covers 7 bases. The germline V gene encodes CDR1 SGHTA and CDR2 FQGNSA. The CDR3 is 15 amino acids. Trimming removed 3 bases from V and 0 bases from J; junction bases left unmatched: 4. CDR3 DNA sequence: TGTGCCAGCAGCTTTAGCGGGTCGTACCAAGAGACCCAGTACTTC. It is translated as CASSFSGSYQETQYF.

The V gene is TRBV5-1, the J gene TRBJ2-3; 12 bases match TRBD2. CDR3 length: 15 residues. Trimming at V came to 3 bases and at J to 3 bases, leaving 2 bases not matched to a gene. Per the germline V gene, CDR1 is SGHRS and CDR2 is YFSETQ. The CDR3 spells CASSSTSGGTDTQYF. The CDR3 bases are TGCGCCAGCAGCTCGACTAGCGGGGGAACAGATACGCAGTATTTT.

This sequence joins TRBV7-9 and TRBJ1-3; 7 bases fit TRBD1. CDR3 length: 16 residues. The junction had 15 bases not matched to a gene; V was cut back by 10 bases and J by 3 bases. Germline CDR1 is SEHNR and CDR2 is FQNEAQ (reference sequence). CDR3 DNA sequence: TGTGCCACGACCCATTACAGGGGAGTAGTTGGAAACACCATATATTTT. Protein sequence: CATTHYRGVVGNTIYF.

The rearrangement joins TRBV7-3 to TRBJ2-7, with TRBD2 matching 8 bases. The junction had 2 bases not matched to a gene; V was cut back by 2 bases and J by 5 bases. Germline assignment: CDR1 SGHTA and CDR2 FQGTGA. The CDR3 sequence is 13 residues long. CDR3 coding DNA: TGTGCCAGCAGCTTAGGACTAGCCCACGAGCAGTACTTC. Translation: CASSLGLAHEQYF.

J is TRBJ2-1 and V is TRBV5-1; D perhaps matches TRBD2 (6 bases). Per germline, CDR1 SGHRS and CDR2 YFSETQ. CDR3 size: 16 residues. V lost 2 bases and J 7 bases, leaving 19 bases between the germline ends. For the CDR3, the DNA is TGCGCCAGCAGCTTTAGACGGGGAGGTTCAGTTAATGAGCAGTTCTTC. Amino acid sequence: CASSFRRGGSVNEQFF.

This clone was detected a few times. V and J are TRBV7-2 and TRBJ2-7, with TRBD1 identical over 11 bases. Germline CDR1 reads SGHTA; CDR2 reads FQGNSA. The CDR3 has 16 amino acids. With 0 bases clipped from V and 6 bases from J, the junction kept 7 bases outside the gene matches. CDR3 nucleotide sequence: TGTGCCAGCAGCTTAGCTGGGGACAGGGGGTTCGCCGAGCAGTACTTC. Its translation: CASSLAGDRGFAEQYF.